The rows below give T cell receptor beta chains drawn from one sample of a study of blood T cell repertoires in COVID-19. The assay was immunoSEQ multiplex PCR, and TCRdb's table has in-frame clones only and misses some. The profile covers about 160,000 clones, with approximately 79% appearing a single time and approximately 6.8% taken by the ten largest. The sample comprised peripheral blood. The receptors come from a woman aged 35 to 49 with COVID-19, enrolled during active disease. CDR3s include the opening cysteine and the closing phenylalanine or tryptophan. The order of the fields is J gene, V gene, clone size, D gene, CDR3 protein, CDR3 DNA. D genes are given only for firm matches. Where a row states a size, it is once, few, many or the class of an expanded clone; other rows omit it.

J gene: TRBJ2-5
V gene: TRBV9
clone size: .
D gene: TRBD1
CDR3 protein: CASSEGAQGPVETQYF
CDR3 DNA: TGTGCCAGCAGCGAGGGGGCACAGGGACCAGTGGAGACCCAGTACTTC

J gene: TRBJ2-1
V gene: TRBV30
clone size: .
D gene: TRBD2
CDR3 protein: CAWGRDYYNEQFF
CDR3 DNA: TGTGCCTGGGGCCGGGACTATTACAATGAGCAGTTCTTC

J gene: TRBJ2-2
V gene: TRBV5-5
clone size: .
D gene: TRBD2
CDR3 protein: CASSPVRLAGYTGELFF
CDR3 DNA: TGTGCCAGCAGCCCGGTCCGTCTAGCGGGGTACACCGGGGAGCTGTTTTTT

J gene: TRBJ2-5
V gene: TRBV18
clone size: once
D gene: .
CDR3 protein: CASSPWGVGYQETQYF
CDR3 DNA: TGTGCCAGCTCCCCGTGGGGAGTAGGCTACCAAGAGACCCAGTACTTC

J gene: TRBJ2-6
V gene: TRBV24-1
clone size: .
D gene: .
CDR3 protein: CATSDLLREESSGANVLTF
CDR3 DNA: TGTGCCACCAGTGATTTGCTCCGAGAAGAAAGCTCTGGGGCCAACGTCCTGACTTTC

J gene: TRBJ2-3
V gene: TRBV28
clone size: .
D gene: TRBD2
CDR3 protein: CASTPLAVAGGADTQYF
CDR3 DNA: TGTGCCAGCACCCCCCTGGCGGTAGCGGGAGGTGCAGATACGCAGTATTTT

J gene: TRBJ2-7
V gene: TRBV28
clone size: few
D gene: TRBD1
CDR3 protein: CASSLGPQGASEQYF
CDR3 DNA: TGTGCCAGCAGCCTAGGACCTCAGGGGGCCTCCGAGCAGTACTTC

J gene: TRBJ2-5
V gene: TRBV7-6
clone size: .
D gene: TRBD2
CDR3 protein: CASSLDGGRQETQYF
CDR3 DNA: TGTGCCAGCAGCTTAGACGGGGGGAGGCAAGAGACCCAGTACTTC

J gene: TRBJ2-5
V gene: TRBV2
clone size: .
D gene: .
CDR3 protein: CASRRDYLRGETQYF
CDR3 DNA: TGTGCCAGCAGGAGGGACTATTTAAGGGGGGAGACCCAGTACTTC

J gene: TRBJ2-2
V gene: TRBV5-1
clone size: .
D gene: TRBD1
CDR3 protein: CASSLEDRGWDTGELFF
CDR3 DNA: TGCGCCAGCAGCTTGGAGGACAGGGGATGGGACACCGGGGAGCTGTTTTTT

J gene: TRBJ2-5
V gene: TRBV5-6
clone size: .
D gene: TRBD2
CDR3 protein: CASSQWDYSRVETQYF
CDR3 DNA: TGTGCCAGCAGCCAGTGGGACTACTCCAGGGTGGAGACCCAGTACTTC

J gene: TRBJ1-2
V gene: TRBV6-5
clone size: .
D gene: .
CDR3 protein: CASSYSQRAPNYGYTF
CDR3 DNA: TGTGCCAGCAGTTACTCCCAGAGGGCCCCTAACTATGGCTACACCTTC

J gene: TRBJ1-1
V gene: TRBV30
clone size: .
D gene: .
CDR3 protein: CAWSVRGGTEAFF
CDR3 DNA: TGTGCCTGGAGTGTACGGGGGGGGACTGAAGCTTTCTTT

J gene: TRBJ2-1
V gene: TRBV14
clone size: once
D gene: .
CDR3 protein: CASSPHPTGTIFVNEQFF
CDR3 DNA: TGTGCCAGCAGCCCCCACCCAACCGGGACAATTTTCGTCAATGAGCAGTTCTTC

J gene: TRBJ1-1
V gene: TRBV7-9
clone size: .
D gene: .
CDR3 protein: CASSKDRGTERAFF
CDR3 DNA: TGTGCCAGCAGCAAAGACCGGGGGACCGAGAGAGCTTTCTTT

J gene: TRBJ1-2
V gene: TRBV19
clone size: .
D gene: .
CDR3 protein: CASRQDRIYGYTF
CDR3 DNA: TGTGCCAGTAGGCAGGACAGAATCTATGGCTACACCTTC

J gene: TRBJ2-2
V gene: TRBV11-3
clone size: .
D gene: .
CDR3 protein: CASSKAVSGTGELFF
CDR3 DNA: TGTGCCAGCAGCAAAGCTGTCTCAGGGACCGGGGAGCTGTTTTTT